Following are 8 T cell receptor beta chains from one sample sequenced in a study of blood T cell repertoires in COVID-19. The table came from immunoSEQ multiplex PCR; TCRdb's copy has only in-frame clones and leaves some out. The sample carries some 59,000 clones, about 80% recorded once. The sequencing input was peripheral blood. The receptors were sampled from a young man with COVID-19, enrolled during active disease.

This clone was counted a few times. V gene TRBV10-3 combines with J gene TRBJ2-7; 7 bases line up with TRBD1. Germline V gene data show CDR1 as ENHRY and CDR2 as SYGVKD. The trim removed 4 bases at V and 2 bases at J, leaving 5 bases unmatched. CDR3 size: 14 residues. DNA of the CDR3: TGTGCCATCAGTGGGGGACAGATCACCTACGAGCAGTACTTC. This sequence encodes CAISGGQITYEQYF.

The chain links TRBV5-1 to TRBJ2-3; TRBD1 might be the D (5 bases). Per the germline V gene, CDR1 is SGHRS and CDR2 is YFSETQ. Trimming removed 0 bases at V and 2 bases at J, with 10 bases between. There are 15 residues in the CDR3. Here the CDR3 DNA reads TGCGCCAGCAGCTTGGATCCAGGGCCCACAGATACGCAGTATTTT. It is translated as CASSLDPGPTDTQYF.

This clone has a handful of counts. V usage is TRBV30 and J usage is TRBJ1-2, with unresolved D. The ends were cut back, 3 bases at V and 4 bases at J, with 15 bases in the middle. The CDR3 covers 14 residues. Germline V gene sequence: CDR1 GTSNPN, CDR2 SVGIG (reference sequence). The CDR3, as DNA: TGTGCCTGGAGACTAGCGGGAGTAATCTATGGCTACACCTTC. As protein: CAWRLAGVIYGYTF.

The genes are TRBV6-4 and TRBJ2-5; D is perhaps TRBD1 (6 bases). Per the germline V gene, CDR1 is MRHNA and CDR2 is SNTAGT. CDR3 length: 16 residues. Between the trimmed V and J ends, which lost 2 bases and 2 bases, there was a span of 15 bases. CDR3 loop: CASSDLQGDTQETQYF. The CDR3 nucleotides are TGTGCCAGCAGTGACCTACAGGGAGACACGCAAGAGACCCAGTACTTC.

This sequence joins TRBV4-1 and TRBJ1-1, with D possibly being TRBD1 (5 bases). The V gene's germline CDR1 is MGHRA and CDR2 YSYEKL. The V end was cut by 6 bases, the J end by 5 bases, with 10 bases between. The CDR3 covers 12 residues. CDR3 protein: CASRSGGTEAFF. The CDR3 DNA is TGCGCCAGCAGATCGGGGGGAACTGAAGCTTTCTTT.

This chain uses TRBV27 with TRBJ2-3; 11 bases map to TRBD1. This CDR3 is built from 17 residues. CDR1 and CDR2 from the germline V gene are MNHEY and SMNVEV (reference sequence). Trimming removed 6 bases from V and 5 bases from J; junction bases left unmatched: 13. CDR3 protein: CASSRAGQGVGIDTQYF. The CDR3 bases are TGTGCCAGCAGCCGCGCGGGACAGGGGGTTGGAATAGATACGCAGTATTTT.

This chain connects TRBV28 to TRBJ2-2; possibly TRBD2 for D (6 bases). Trimming cost V 6 bases and J 2 bases, with 16 bases left between them. Germline values: CDR1 MDHEN, CDR2 SYDVKM. CDR3 size: 16 residues. CDR3 nucleotides: TGTGCCAGCAGGACTTCGGGACTTTTAAACACCGGGGAGCTGTTTTTT. This gives the protein CASRTSGLLNTGELFF.

The chain couples TRBV5-1 to TRBJ2-1; TRBD2 aligns across 9 bases. The CDR3 sequence is 16 residues long. Trimming cost V 4 bases and J 9 bases; bases outside gene matches: 14. Germline CDR1 SGHRS, CDR2 YFSETQ. The CDR3 DNA sequence: TGCGCCAGCAGCCCATCCCGAGGGACTAGCTATGTTGAGCAGTTCTTC. Protein sequence: CASSPSRGTSYVEQFF.